This is a list of T cell receptor beta chains from one sample in a study of T cell responses to AZD1222 COVID-19 vaccine. The method was immunoSEQ multiplex PCR; TCRdb's version includes in-frame clones alone and lacks a portion of them. The repertoire holds tens of thousands of clones, with approximately 85% as singletons. Sequencing was performed on peripheral blood, taken on day 0 of MenACWY control vaccination. These receptors were collected from an adult in good health. Both conserved end residues are part of each CDR3. A D gene is named only where the DNA matches it firmly. Clone sizes are given selectively: once, few, many, or a class where the clone is expanded.

j_gene | abundance | v_gene | d_gene | CDR3aa | CDR3nt
TRBJ1-2 | - | TRBV4-1 | TRBD1 | CASRPTGTQGKYGYTF | TGCGCCAGCAGACCGACAGGGACCCAGGGAAAATATGGCTACACCTTC
TRBJ2-3 | - | TRBV6-5 | - | CASNPGQTPKRAQYF | TGTGCCAGCAACCCCGGACAGACGCCCAAGAGGGCGCAGTATTTT
TRBJ1-1 | - | TRBV14 | - | CASSQVTALEAFF | TGTGCCAGCAGCCAAGTAACAGCACTAGAAGCTTTCTTT
TRBJ2-2 | - | TRBV5-8 | - | CASSQTYRVGTGELFF | TGTGCCAGCAGCCAAACATACAGGGTCGGCACCGGGGAGCTGTTTTTT
TRBJ2-1 | - | TRBV7-9 | - | CASSLDPAHEQFF | TGTGCCAGCAGCTTAGATCCCGCCCATGAGCAGTTCTTC
TRBJ2-1 | - | TRBV15 | - | CATSRGASLGNEQFF | TGTGCCACCAGCAGAGGTGCAAGCTTAGGGAATGAGCAGTTCTTC
TRBJ1-1 | - | TRBV3-1/TRBV3-2 | TRBD1 | CASSGDPTGSTEAFF | TGTGCCAGCAGCGGAGACCCGACAGGGAGCACTGAAGCTTTCTTT
TRBJ1-5 | - | TRBV2 | - | CASSGPQGVGQPQHF | TGTGCCAGCAGTGGCCCACAGGGTGTGGGTCAGCCCCAGCATTTT
TRBJ1-6 | - | TRBV18 | - | CASSPRGQGKRNSPLHF | TGTGCCAGCTCACCAAGAGGGCAGGGGAAAAGGAATTCACCCCTCCACTTT
TRBJ2-5 | - | TRBV5-8 | - | CASSFSPGAQYF | TGTGCCAGCAGCTTCAGCCCAGGGGCCCAGTACTTC
TRBJ1-6 | - | TRBV20-1 | - | CSASRQDFSPLHF | TGCAGTGCTAGTAGGCAGGACTTCTCACCCCTCCACTTT
TRBJ2-3 | - | TRBV4-3 | TRBD1 | CASSQGQGFADTQYF | TGCGCCAGCAGCCAAGGACAGGGGTTCGCAGATACGCAGTATTTT
TRBJ1-3 | - | TRBV27 | - | CASSLMRDKTSPGNTIYF | TGTGCCAGCAGTTTAATGAGGGACAAAACCTCACCTGGAAACACCATATATTTT
TRBJ1-1 | large | TRBV28 | TRBD1 | CASSLDRGYTEAFF | TGTGCCAGCAGTTTGGACAGGGGGTACACTGAAGCTTTCTTT
TRBJ2-2 | - | TRBV3-1/TRBV3-2 | TRBD2 | CASRAAGVFTGELFF | TGTGCCAGCAGGGCAGCGGGAGTGTTCACCGGGGAGCTGTTTTTT
TRBJ1-3 | - | TRBV7-2 | - | CASSLEIRASGNTIYF | TGTGCCAGCAGCCTCGAAATAAGGGCGTCTGGAAACACCATATATTTT
TRBJ1-4 | - | TRBV6-1 | - | CASSEARTREKLFF | TGTGCCAGCAGTGAAGCGAGGACACGGGAAAAACTGTTTTTT
TRBJ1-1 | - | TRBV3-1/TRBV3-2 | - | CASSQRVNTEAFF | TGTGCCAGCAGCCAGAGGGTGAACACTGAAGCTTTCTTT
TRBJ1-5 | - | TRBV10-3 | TRBD1 | CAISPGQGANQPQHF | TGTGCCATCAGCCCTGGACAGGGGGCCAATCAGCCCCAGCATTTT
TRBJ2-1 | - | TRBV6-2/TRBV6-3 | TRBD2 | CASSPFVAGAFYEQFF | TGTGCCAGCAGTCCCTTTGTGGCGGGAGCCTTCTATGAGCAGTTCTTC
TRBJ2-3 | - | TRBV7-9 | - | CASSSRGPDTQYF | TGTGCCAGCAGCTCACGAGGACCGGATACGCAGTATTTT
TRBJ2-7 | - | TRBV3-1/TRBV3-2 | TRBD2 | CASSQGEREHSYEQYF | TGTGCCAGCAGCCAGGGGGAGCGGGAGCACTCCTACGAGCAGTACTTC
TRBJ2-3 | - | TRBV7-3 | - | CASSPLPFGQLRNGYF | TGTGCCAGCAGCCCCCTCCCTTTTGGACAGCTCCGAAATGGGTATTTT
TRBJ2-7 | - | TRBV7-9 | TRBD2 | CASSLVGTSSTSVSYEQYF | TGTGCCAGCAGCTTAGTAGGGACTAGCAGCACCTCGGTCTCCTACGAGCAGTACTTC
TRBJ2-1 | few | TRBV4-3 | TRBD2 | CASSPVPGTSLDNEQFF | TGCGCCAGCAGCCCCGTCCCTGGGACTAGCCTTGACAATGAGCAGTTCTTC
TRBJ1-2 | - | TRBV28 | - | CASRNFQGSGYTF | TGTGCCAGCAGAAACTTCCAGGGAAGCGGCTACACCTTC
TRBJ2-1 | - | TRBV7-2 | - | CASSLGSARVNEQFF | TGTGCCAGCAGCTTAGGTAGCGCTCGGGTCAATGAGCAGTTCTTC
TRBJ2-1 | once | TRBV5-1 | - | CASSLVVSSSYNEQFF | TGCGCCAGCAGCTTGGTTGTCTCGAGCTCCTACAATGAGCAGTTCTTC
TRBJ1-4 | - | TRBV15 | - | CATSRGPDINEKLFF | TGTGCCACCAGCAGAGGACCTGACATAAATGAAAAACTGTTTTTT
TRBJ1-1 | - | TRBV15 | - | CATSRPQGDTEAFF | TGTGCCACCAGCAGGCCACAGGGAGACACTGAAGCTTTCTTT
TRBJ2-3 | - | TRBV6-2/TRBV6-3 | - | CASCYSTDTQYF | TGTGCCAGCTGTTATAGCACAGATACGCAGTATTTT
TRBJ2-1 | once | TRBV6-4 | - | CASSERGGFREQFF | TGTGCCAGCAGTGAAAGAGGGGGGTTCCGGGAGCAGTTCTTC
TRBJ2-3 | - | TRBV4-3 | - | CASSQGVGEADTQYF | TGCGCCAGCAGCCAAGGTGTAGGGGAGGCAGATACGCAGTATTTT
TRBJ2-1 | - | TRBV21-1 | - | CASSSPGLVPYNEQFF | TGTGCCAGCAGCAGCCCGGGACTAGTCCCCTACAATGAGCAGTTCTTC
TRBJ2-7 | once | TRBV7-9 | TRBD2 | CASSDSGRTYEQYF | TGTGCCAGCAGCGATAGCGGGAGAACGTACGAGCAGTACTTC
TRBJ1-1 | - | TRBV5-1 | - | CASSLLRRDTEAFF | TGCGCCAGCAGCTTGCTCCGTAGGGACACTGAAGCTTTCTTT
TRBJ2-3 | - | TRBV7-3 | - | CASSLTPTTDTQYF | TGTGCCAGCAGCTTAACGCCGACTACCGATACGCAGTATTTT
TRBJ2-2 | - | TRBV10-1 | - | CASSRDLNTGELFF | TGCGCCAGCAGTCGGGATTTGAACACCGGGGAGCTGTTTTTT
TRBJ1-1 | - | TRBV7-9 | - | CASSAPGLPSTEAFF | TGTGCCAGCAGCGCGCCGGGACTCCCGAGCACTGAAGCTTTCTTT
TRBJ1-4 | - | TRBV7-6 | - | CASSARDNPFEKLFF | TGTGCCAGCAGCGCCCGGGACAACCCGTTTGAAAAACTGTTTTTT
TRBJ2-2 | - | TRBV6-5 | - | CASSYLRRADTGELFF | TGTGCCAGCAGTTACCTCCGGAGGGCCGATACCGGGGAGCTGTTTTTT
TRBJ2-3 | - | TRBV12-3/TRBV12-4 | - | CASSLRDTQYF | TGTGCCAGCAGTTTGAGGGATACGCAGTATTTT
TRBJ2-5 | - | TRBV6-5 | TRBD1 | CASSYGGQGQETQYF | TGTGCCAGCAGTTACGGGGGACAGGGGCAGGAGACCCAGTACTTC
TRBJ2-7 | - | TRBV7-6 | TRBD1 | CASSEGQGAYEQYF | TGTGCCAGCAGCGAGGGACAGGGGGCTTACGAGCAGTACTTC
TRBJ2-3 | - | TRBV5-1 | TRBD1 | CASSRTGGPTDTQYF | TGCGCCAGCAGCAGAACAGGGGGCCCCACAGATACGCAGTATTTT
TRBJ2-5 | once | TRBV7-3 | TRBD2 | CASSLFGGNQETQYF | TGTGCCAGCAGCTTATTCGGGGGGAACCAAGAGACCCAGTACTTC
TRBJ1-1 | - | TRBV20-1 | - | CSASGPGQWNTEAFF | TGCAGTGCTAGTGGGCCTGGACAGTGGAACACTGAAGCTTTCTTT
TRBJ2-7 | - | TRBV11-3 | TRBD1 | CASSPGQGYEQYF | TGTGCCAGCAGCCCTGGACAGGGCTACGAGCAGTACTTC
TRBJ2-5 | - | TRBV14 | - | CASSPGLQETQYF | TGTGCCAGCAGCCCGGGACTCCAAGAGACCCAGTACTTC
TRBJ2-5 | - | TRBV6-2/TRBV6-3 | - | CASSRLLETQYF | TGTGCCAGCAGTAGACTATTAGAGACCCAGTACTTC
TRBJ1-1 | - | TRBV5-1 | TRBD1 | CASSLGDRTGSEAFF | TGCGCCAGCAGCTTGGGGGACAGGACTGGTAGTGAAGCTTTCTTT
TRBJ2-3 | few | TRBV7-3 | - | CASSIGNTDTQYF | TGTGCCAGCAGCATTGGGAACACAGATACGCAGTATTTT
TRBJ1-2 | - | TRBV4-2 | - | CASSQDGGIDGYTF | TGTGCCAGCAGCCAAGATGGGGGGATCGATGGCTACACCTTC
TRBJ2-7 | few | TRBV7-8 | - | CASSLATLSSSYEQYF | TGTGCCAGCAGCTTAGCGACTCTCTCGAGCTCCTACGAGCAGTACTTC
TRBJ2-1 | - | TRBV10-3 | - | CASRKRTDRSYNEQFF | TGTGCCTCAAGAAAACGGACTGATAGGTCCTACAATGAGCAGTTCTTC
TRBJ2-2 | - | TRBV28 | TRBD2 | CASSPLGGGPAGELFF | TGTGCCAGCAGTCCCTTGGGGGGAGGGCCGGCCGGGGAGCTGTTTTTT
TRBJ2-7 | - | TRBV5-1 | TRBD1 | CASSLALGQGEQYF | TGCGCCAGCAGCTTGGCACTTGGACAGGGCGAGCAGTACTTC
TRBJ2-4 | - | TRBV7-9 | - | CASTSPLAKNIQYF | TGTGCCAGCACCTCACCCCTAGCCAAAAACATTCAGTACTTC
TRBJ2-2 | - | TRBV18 | - | CASSPGEGINTGELFF | TGTGCCAGCTCACCAGGGGAAGGTATTAACACCGGGGAGCTGTTTTTT